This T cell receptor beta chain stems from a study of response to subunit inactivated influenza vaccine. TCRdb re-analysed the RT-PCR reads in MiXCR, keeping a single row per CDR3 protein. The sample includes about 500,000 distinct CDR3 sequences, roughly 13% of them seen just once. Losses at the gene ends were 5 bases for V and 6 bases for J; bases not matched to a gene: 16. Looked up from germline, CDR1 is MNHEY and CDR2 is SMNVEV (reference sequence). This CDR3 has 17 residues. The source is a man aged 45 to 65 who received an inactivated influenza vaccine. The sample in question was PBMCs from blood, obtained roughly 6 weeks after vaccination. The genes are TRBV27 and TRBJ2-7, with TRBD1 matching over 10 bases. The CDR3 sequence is CASSLGQGGKKASEQYF. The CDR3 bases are TGTGCCAGCAGTCTAGGACAGGGGGGAAAAAAGGCTTCCGAGCAGTACTTC.